The rows below give T cell receptor beta chains drawn from one sample of a study of shared T cell receptors in the human thymus. TCRdb's copy holds only in-frame clones and misses some; the assay was immunoSEQ multiplex PCR. The data show about 660,000 clones, roughly 90% seen once. These data were also filed under a second study, of human thymus T cells.

The sample comprised thymocytes. These receptors were taken from a boy younger than two with a congenital heart defect. Both conserved end residues are part of each CDR3. D genes are given only for firm matches. Size is omitted from some rows. Given values are once, few, many or a class for expanded clones.

clone size	V gene	D gene	J gene	CDR3 DNA	CDR3 protein
once	TRBV4-1	TRBD2	TRBJ2-3	TGCGCCAGCAGCCACCTAGCGGGAGGGAGCCCCACAGATACGCAGTATTTT	CASSHLAGGSPTDTQYF
-	TRBV5-6	-	TRBJ2-7	TGTGCCAGCAGCTACCAGGGTGTGGTGGCTGGCGAGCAGTACTTC	CASSYQGVVAGEQYF
-	TRBV2	-	TRBJ1-1	TGTGCCAGCAGTGATTGGGGAGGGGGGTATGAAGCTTTCTTT	CASSDWGGGYEAFF
-	TRBV11-1	-	TRBJ2-7	TGTGCCAGCAGCCCCGTCCCCGGGCGGGGCCGAGCCTACGGGCAGTACTTC	CASSPVPGRGRAYGQYF
-	TRBV28	-	TRBJ2-1	TGTGCCAGCAGTTATGTAATCTTCTACAATGAGCAGTTCTTC	CASSYVIFYNEQFF
-	TRBV5-1	TRBD1	TRBJ2-1	TGCGCCAGCAGCTTGGAAGGTACCCTCGACAGGGGAGGTAGCTACAATGAGCAGTTCTTC	CASSLEGTLDRGGSYNEQFF
-	TRBV4-3	-	TRBJ2-1	TGCGCCAGCAGCGAGGAGGGCTCCTACAATGAGCAGTTCTTC	CASSEEGSYNEQFF
few	TRBV4-3	TRBD2	TRBJ2-1	TGCGCCAGCAGCCAAGTAGAAGGGACTACGGTATCAGAGCAGTTCTTC	CASSQVEGTTVSEQFF
-	TRBV7-9	-	TRBJ1-2	TGTGCCAGCAGCTCCCCCGAGCAGGGAAACTATGGCTACACCTTC	CASSSPEQGNYGYTF
-	TRBV29-1	TRBD2	TRBJ2-7	TGCAGCGTTGCTGGGGTAAGCGGGAGGGCACCCTACGAGCAGTACTTC	CSVAGVSGRAPYEQYF
-	TRBV27	-	TRBJ1-2	TGTGCCAGCAGTTTATCGGGCAATCAAATGACCCCCTATGGCTACACCTTC	CASSLSGNQMTPYGYTF
-	TRBV30	TRBD1	TRBJ2-7	TGTGCCTGGGCCCAGCAGGGGGCATTGTACGAGCAGTACTTC	CAWAQQGALYEQYF
-	TRBV4-3	TRBD2	TRBJ2-1	TGCGCCAGCAGCCAGGGAGGGACTGGATCCTACAATGAGCAGTTCTTC	CASSQGGTGSYNEQFF
-	TRBV4-2	-	TRBJ1-5	TGTGCCAGCAGCCAATACAGGGTCAATCAGCCCCAGCATTTT	CASSQYRVNQPQHF
-	TRBV9	TRBD1	TRBJ1-1	TGTGCCAGCAGCGGTGGGACAGGGGCTTTCTTT	CASSGGTGAFF
once	TRBV25-1	TRBD1	TRBJ2-5	TGTGCCAGCAGTGAATCTTTGGACAGGGTGGAGACCCAGTACTTC	CASSESLDRVETQYF
few	TRBV5-4	-	TRBJ2-7	TGTGCCAGCAGCCCGGACACGACCTACGAGCAGTACTTC	CASSPDTTYEQYF
-	TRBV2	-	TRBJ2-3	TGTGCCAGCAGCCAGGGGTCTAGGGCAGATACGCAGTATTTT	CASSQGSRADTQYF
-	TRBV20-1	-	TRBJ2-3	TGCAGTGCTTCTGCGCAAGATACGCAGTATTTT	CSASAQDTQYF
-	TRBV4-3	TRBD2	TRBJ2-1	TGCGCCAGCAGCCAAGAACTAGCGGGAGTATTTGAGCAGTTCTTC	CASSQELAGVFEQFF
-	TRBV30	-	TRBJ2-3	TGTGCCTGGAGTGTTGATGCCATTAGGGGGTATACGCAGTATTTT	CAWSVDAIRGYTQYF
-	TRBV7-9	TRBD2	TRBJ2-1	TGTGCCAGCAGCTTGGGACTAGCGAGGGACAATGAGCAGTTCTTC	CASSLGLARDNEQFF
-	TRBV27	TRBD1	TRBJ2-5	TGTGCCAGCAGTCCCCGGGGGACAGGGGGGTTTGGAGAGACCCAGTACTTC	CASSPRGTGGFGETQYF
-	TRBV19	-	TRBJ2-7	TGTGCCAGTAGGGACAGCTTCTCCGAGCAGTACTTC	CASRDSFSEQYF
-	TRBV29-1	-	TRBJ2-7	TGCAGCGTTACGGACAAACCCAACGAGCAGTACTTC	CSVTDKPNEQYF
-	TRBV18	TRBD2	TRBJ2-1	TGTGCCAGCTCACCAGCCCGACTAGGAAGCGGGAGGAACAATGAGCAGTTCTTC	CASSPARLGSGRNNEQFF
-	TRBV29-1	-	TRBJ2-2	TGCAGCGTTGTGCCTGGAGGAGGGACCGGGGAGCTGTTTTTT	CSVVPGGGTGELFF
-	TRBV5-6	TRBD1	TRBJ1-1	TGTGCCAGCACCCCGAAACAGGGGTCACCGATGAACACTGAAGCTTTCTTT	CASTPKQGSPMNTEAFF
-	TRBV6-1	TRBD1	TRBJ2-1	TGTGCCAGCAGTGACTGGACAGGCAATGTCCGGGTATACAATGAGCAGTTCTTC	CASSDWTGNVRVYNEQFF
-	TRBV4-1	-	TRBJ2-3	TGCGCCAGCAGCCAAGTTAGTAGCGTGGATACGCAGTATTTT	CASSQVSSVDTQYF
few	TRBV5-1	-	TRBJ1-1	TGCGCCAGCAGCTTTGGGCCAGGGTTGAACACTGAAGCTTTCTTT	CASSFGPGLNTEAFF
-	TRBV6-1	TRBD1	TRBJ1-5	TGTGCCAGCAGTGAACGACGAACAGGGGCCAGCAATCAGCCCCAGCATTTT	CASSERRTGASNQPQHF
-	TRBV9	-	TRBJ1-2	TGTGCCAGCAGCGTAAACAGGAACTCGTTTGGCTACACCTTC	CASSVNRNSFGYTF
-	TRBV23-1	-	TRBJ2-7	-	CASSSSDMSF
-	TRBV4-1	-	TRBJ2-3	TGCGCCAGCAGCCAACCCTCCGACACGCGCACAGATACGCAGTATTTT	CASSQPSDTRTDTQYF
-	TRBV11-3	TRBD2	TRBJ2-7	TGTGCCAGCAGCTTGGGTCCCGGGACTACCTCCTACGAGCAGTACTTC	CASSLGPGTTSYEQYF
-	TRBV10-3	-	TRBJ2-7	TGTGCCATCAGTTACCACAGCCGCTCCTACGAGCAGTACTTC	CAISYHSRSYEQYF
-	TRBV7-2	-	TRBJ2-2	TGTGCCAGCAGCCACCTTTGGAGGGGGCCCGGGGAGCTGTTTTTT	CASSHLWRGPGELFF
-	TRBV4-1	TRBD1	TRBJ2-7	TGCGCCAGCAGCCAACGGACAGGGAGTGCCTACGAGCAGTACTTC	CASSQRTGSAYEQYF
-	TRBV5-1	-	TRBJ2-5	TGCGCCAGCAGCTTGGCTCCCCATGGGGGGGGCCACGAGACCCAGTACTTC	CASSLAPHGGGHETQYF
-	TRBV10-1	TRBD2	TRBJ2-1	TGCGCCAGCAGTGAGTGGACTAGCGGGATCTGGAATGAGCAGTTCTTC	CASSEWTSGIWNEQFF
-	TRBV9	TRBD2	TRBJ2-5	TGTGCCAGCAGCGCGAAGACTAGCGGGAGGCAGACCCAGTACTTC	CASSAKTSGRQTQYF
-	TRBV2	-	TRBJ1-1	TGTGCCAGCAGTGATGGGGCTGGGAGGGACACTGAAGCTTTCTTT	CASSDGAGRDTEAFF
-	TRBV11-2	TRBD2	TRBJ2-3	TGTGCCAGCAGCGCCGACGGACTAGCGGGGGATACGCAGTATTTT	CASSADGLAGDTQYF
-	TRBV5-1	-	TRBJ2-4	TGCGCCAGCAAGCCCCCAGGGGACACAAAAAACATTCAGTACTTC	CASKPPGDTKNIQYF
-	TRBV5-5	TRBD2	TRBJ2-5	TGTGCCAGCAGCTTTTTAGGGAGGGTGGCCCAGTACTTC	CASSFLGRVAQYF
-	TRBV2	TRBD2	TRBJ2-1	TGTGCCAGCAGGAGCGGGACCGTCCTGGGGTACAATGAGCAGTTCTTC	CASRSGTVLGYNEQFF
once	TRBV7-9	-	TRBJ2-6	TGTGCCAGCAGCTTAGGGGCAGGGGCTGGCTCCTCTGGGGCCAACGTCCTGACTTTC	CASSLGAGAGSSGANVLTF
few	TRBV4-1	TRBD1	TRBJ1-2	TGCGCCAGCAGCCAAGATGGCAGGGGGGATGGCTACACCTTC	CASSQDGRGDGYTF
-	TRBV18	TRBD2	TRBJ2-1	TGTGCCAGCTCACAAGCGGGAGGCCGATACAATGAGCAGTTCTTC	CASSQAGGRYNEQFF
-	TRBV10-3	-	TRBJ1-2	TGTGCCATCAGTGAGGGGTATTCTGTAGTGGCAGGGAGGTACTATGGCTACACCTTC	CAISEGYSVVAGRYYGYTF
-	TRBV6-1	TRBD1	TRBJ2-3	TGTGCCAGCAGTGCCTTCACGGGACAGGGGGAGGCAGATACGCAGTATTTT	CASSAFTGQGEADTQYF
-	TRBV5-5	TRBD1	TRBJ2-5	TGTGCCAGCAGCTTGGCGGTACACAGGGGACAGGAGACCCAGTACTTC	CASSLAVHRGQETQYF
-	TRBV5-1	-	TRBJ2-5	TGCGCCAGCAGCATACCGGACAGCGAAGAGACCCAGTACTTC	CASSIPDSEETQYF